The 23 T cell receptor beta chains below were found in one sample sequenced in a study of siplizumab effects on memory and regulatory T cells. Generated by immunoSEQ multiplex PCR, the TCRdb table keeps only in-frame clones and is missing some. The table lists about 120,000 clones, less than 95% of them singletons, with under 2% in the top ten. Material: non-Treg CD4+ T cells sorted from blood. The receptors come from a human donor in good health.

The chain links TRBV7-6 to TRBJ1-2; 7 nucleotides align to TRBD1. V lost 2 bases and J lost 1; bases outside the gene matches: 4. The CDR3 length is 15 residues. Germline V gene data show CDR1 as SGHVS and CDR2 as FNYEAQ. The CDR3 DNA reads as TGTGCCAGCAGCTTAAGACAGGGAAGTAACTATGGCTACACCTTC. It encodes CASSLRQGSNYGYTF. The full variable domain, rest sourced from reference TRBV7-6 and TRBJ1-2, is GAGVSQSPRYKVTKRGQDVALRCDPISGHVSLYWYRQALGQGPEFLTYFNYEAQQDKSGLPNDRFSAERPEGSISTLTIQRTEQRDSAMYRCASSLRQGSNYGYTFGSGTRLTVV.

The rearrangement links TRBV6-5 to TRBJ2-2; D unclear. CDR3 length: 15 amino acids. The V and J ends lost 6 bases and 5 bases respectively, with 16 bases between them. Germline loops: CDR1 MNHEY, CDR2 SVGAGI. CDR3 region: CASRLMGSVTGELFF. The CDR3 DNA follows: TGTGCCAGCAGACTTATGGGGTCTGTTACCGGGGAGCTGTTTTTT.

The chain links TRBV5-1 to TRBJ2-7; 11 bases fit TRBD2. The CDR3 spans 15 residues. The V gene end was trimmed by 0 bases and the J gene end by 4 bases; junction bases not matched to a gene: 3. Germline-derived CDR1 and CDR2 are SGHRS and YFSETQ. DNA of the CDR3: TGCGCCAGCAGCTTGGGACTAGCGGGAAAGTACGAGCAGTACTTC. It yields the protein CASSLGLAGKYEQYF. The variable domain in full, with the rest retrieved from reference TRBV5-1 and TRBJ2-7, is KAGVTQTPRYLIKTRGQQVTLSCSPISGHRSVSWYQQTPGQGLQFLFEYFSETQRNKGNFPGRFSGRQFSNSRSEMNVSTLELGDSALYLCASSLGLAGKYEQYFGPGTRLTVT.

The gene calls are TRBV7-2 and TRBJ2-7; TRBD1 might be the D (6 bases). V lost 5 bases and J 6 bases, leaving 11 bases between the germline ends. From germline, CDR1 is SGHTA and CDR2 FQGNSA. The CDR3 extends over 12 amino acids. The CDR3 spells CASSPQGFEQYF. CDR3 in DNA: TGTGCCAGCAGCCCGCAGGGGTTCGAGCAGTACTTC. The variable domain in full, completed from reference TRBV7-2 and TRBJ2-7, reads GAGVSQSPSNKVTEKGKDVELRCDPISGHTALYWYRQSLGQGLEFLIYFQGNSAPDKSGLPSDRFSAERTGGSVSTLTIQRTQQEDSAVYLCASSPQGFEQYFGPGTRLTVT.

The chain's CDR3 is CASSFPGGPEEAQYF. CDR3 DNA sequence: TGTGCCAGCAGCTTCCCGGGAGGGCCGGAGGAGGCCCAGTACTTC. This chain uses TRBV5-4 with TRBJ2-5; 8 positions agree with TRBD2. J lost 9 bases, V lost 2 bases, and 12 bases had no gene match. CDR3 size: 15 residues. CDR1 is SGHNT, CDR2 YYREEE, per germline (reference sequence).

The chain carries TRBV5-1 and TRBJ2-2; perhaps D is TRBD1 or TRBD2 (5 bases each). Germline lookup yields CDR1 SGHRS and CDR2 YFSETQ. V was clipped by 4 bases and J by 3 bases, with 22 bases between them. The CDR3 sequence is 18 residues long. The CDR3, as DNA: TGCGCCAGCAGCCAGTCAACCCTCGGGACGTCCGACACCGGGGAGCTGTTTTTT. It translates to CASSQSTLGTSDTGELFF.

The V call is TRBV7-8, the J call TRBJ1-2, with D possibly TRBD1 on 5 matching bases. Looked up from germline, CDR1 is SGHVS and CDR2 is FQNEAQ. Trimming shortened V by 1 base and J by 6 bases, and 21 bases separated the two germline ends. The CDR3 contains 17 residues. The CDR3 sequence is CASSLDQGALASHGYTF. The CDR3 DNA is TGTGCCAGCAGCTTAGATCAGGGAGCCCTAGCTTCACATGGCTACACCTTC.

The CDR3: CASTLSPNQPQHF. CDR3 DNA: TGTGCCAGTACCCTTTCACCTAATCAGCCCCAGCATTTT. The rearrangement uses TRBV5-5 and TRBJ1-5; D remains ambiguous. Trimming took 8 bases from V and 4 from J, leaving 13 bases between them. Germline CDR1 is SGHKS and CDR2 is YYEKEE (reference sequence). This CDR3 region has 13 residues.

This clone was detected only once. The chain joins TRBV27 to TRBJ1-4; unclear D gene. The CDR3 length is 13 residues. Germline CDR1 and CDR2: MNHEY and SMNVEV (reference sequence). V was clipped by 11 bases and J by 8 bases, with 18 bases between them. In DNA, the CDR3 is TGTGCCGCAGGACGGCTAGGAAAGGAAAAACTGTTTTTT. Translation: CAAGRLGKEKLFF.

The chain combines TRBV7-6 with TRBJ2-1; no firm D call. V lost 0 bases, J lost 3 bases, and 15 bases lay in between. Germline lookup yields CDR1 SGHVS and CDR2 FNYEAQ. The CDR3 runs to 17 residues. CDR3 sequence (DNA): TGTGCCAGCAGCTTAGCGTCCGGGTTGCGGTACTACAATGAGCAGTTCTTC. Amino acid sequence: CASSLASGLRYYNEQFF. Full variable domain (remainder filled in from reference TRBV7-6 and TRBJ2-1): GAGVSQSPRYKVTKRGQDVALRCDPISGHVSLYWYRQALGQGPEFLTYFNYEAQQDKSGLPNDRFSAERPEGSISTLTIQRTEQRDSAMYRCASSLASGLRYYNEQFFGPGTRLTVL.

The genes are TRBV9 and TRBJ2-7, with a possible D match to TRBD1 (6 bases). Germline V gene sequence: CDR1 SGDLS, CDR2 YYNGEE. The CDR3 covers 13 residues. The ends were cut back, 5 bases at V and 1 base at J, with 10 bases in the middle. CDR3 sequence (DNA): TGTGCCAGCAGAGCCCAGGGGTCCTACGAGCAGTACTTC. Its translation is CASRAQGSYEQYF.

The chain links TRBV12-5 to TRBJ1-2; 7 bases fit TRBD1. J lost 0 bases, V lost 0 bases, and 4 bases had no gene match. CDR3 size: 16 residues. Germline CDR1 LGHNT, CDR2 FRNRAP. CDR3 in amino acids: CASGLVRRGANYGYTF. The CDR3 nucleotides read TGTGCTAGTGGTTTGGTACGCAGGGGGGCTAACTATGGCTACACCTTC. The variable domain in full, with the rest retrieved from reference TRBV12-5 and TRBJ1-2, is DARVTQTPRHKVTEMGQEVTMRCQPILGHNTVFWYRQTMMQGLELLAYFRNRAPLDDSGMPKDRFSAEMPDATLATLKIQPSEPRDSAVYFCASGLVRRGANYGYTFGSGTRLTVV.

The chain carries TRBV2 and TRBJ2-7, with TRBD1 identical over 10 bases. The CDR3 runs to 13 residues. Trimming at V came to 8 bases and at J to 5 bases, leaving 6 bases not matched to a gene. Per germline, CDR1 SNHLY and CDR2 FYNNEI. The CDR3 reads CASRDRGGHEQYF. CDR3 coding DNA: TGTGCCAGCCGGGACAGGGGCGGCCACGAGCAGTACTTC.

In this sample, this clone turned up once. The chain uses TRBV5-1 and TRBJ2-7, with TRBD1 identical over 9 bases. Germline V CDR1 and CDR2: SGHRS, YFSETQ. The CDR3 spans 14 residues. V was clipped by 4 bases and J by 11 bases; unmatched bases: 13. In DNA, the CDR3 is TGCGCCAGCAGCGCGGGACAGGGATTGTCAGGGGAGTACTTC. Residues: CASSAGQGLSGEYF.

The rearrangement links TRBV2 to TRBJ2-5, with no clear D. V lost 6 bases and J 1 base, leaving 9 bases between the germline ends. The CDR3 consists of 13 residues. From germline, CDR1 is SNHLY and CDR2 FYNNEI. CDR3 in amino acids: CASRGGFQETQYF. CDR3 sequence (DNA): TGTGCCAGCAGGGGCGGCTTCCAAGAGACCCAGTACTTC.

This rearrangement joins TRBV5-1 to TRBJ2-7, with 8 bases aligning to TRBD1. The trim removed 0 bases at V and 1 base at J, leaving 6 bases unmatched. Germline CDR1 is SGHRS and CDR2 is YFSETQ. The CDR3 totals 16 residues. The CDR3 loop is CASSLGVTGVSYEQYF. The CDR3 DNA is TGCGCCAGCAGCTTGGGCGTGACAGGGGTTTCCTACGAGCAGTACTTC.

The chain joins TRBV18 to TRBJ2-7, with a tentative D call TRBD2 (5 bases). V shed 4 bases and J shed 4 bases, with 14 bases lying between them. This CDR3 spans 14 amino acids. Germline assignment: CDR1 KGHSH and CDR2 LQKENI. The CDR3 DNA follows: TGTGCCAGCTCACTTAAGGGAGAGAATTACGAGCAGTACTTC. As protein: CASSLKGENYEQYF.

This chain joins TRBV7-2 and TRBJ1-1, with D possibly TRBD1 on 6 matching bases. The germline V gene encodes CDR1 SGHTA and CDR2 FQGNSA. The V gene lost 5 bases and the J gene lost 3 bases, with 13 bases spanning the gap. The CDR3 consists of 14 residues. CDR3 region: CASSGQSFYTEAFF. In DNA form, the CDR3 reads TGTGCCAGCAGCGGACAGTCGTTTTACACTGAAGCTTTCTTT.

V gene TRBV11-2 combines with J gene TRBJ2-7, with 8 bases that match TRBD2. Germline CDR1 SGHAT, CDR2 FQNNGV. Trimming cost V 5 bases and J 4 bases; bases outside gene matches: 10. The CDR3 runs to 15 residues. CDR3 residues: CASSKQAGVTYEQYF. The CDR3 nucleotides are TGTGCCAGCAGCAAACAAGCGGGAGTCACATACGAGCAGTACTTC.

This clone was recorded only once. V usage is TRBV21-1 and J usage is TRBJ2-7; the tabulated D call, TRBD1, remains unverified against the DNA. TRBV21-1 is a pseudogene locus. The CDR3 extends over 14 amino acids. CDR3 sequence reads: CASRGTGPRDEQYF. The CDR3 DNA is TGTGCCAGCAGGGGGACAGGCCCCCGGGACGAGCAGTACTTC.

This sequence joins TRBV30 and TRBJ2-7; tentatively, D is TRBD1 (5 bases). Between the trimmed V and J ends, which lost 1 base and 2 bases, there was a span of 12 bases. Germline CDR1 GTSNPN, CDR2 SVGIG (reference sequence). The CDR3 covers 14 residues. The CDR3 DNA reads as TGTGCCTGGAGTGGGGGTTCCAGGGCCTACGAGCAGTACTTC. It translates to CAWSGGSRAYEQYF.

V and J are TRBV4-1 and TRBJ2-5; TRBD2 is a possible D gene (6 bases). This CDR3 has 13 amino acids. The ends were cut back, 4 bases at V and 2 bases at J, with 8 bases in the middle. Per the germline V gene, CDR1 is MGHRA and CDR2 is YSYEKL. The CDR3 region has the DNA TGCGCCAGCAGCCGGGGACTTCAAGAGACCCAGTACTTC. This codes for CASSRGLQETQYF.

The CDR3 reads CASSHGQASYNSPLHF. The CDR3 DNA reads TGTGCCAGCTCACACGGACAGGCCTCCTATAATTCACCCCTCCACTTT. The chain links TRBV18 to TRBJ1-6; 7 bases map to TRBD1. The CDR3 length is 16 residues. Germline V CDR1 and CDR2: KGHSH, LQKENI. V lost 4 bases, J lost 0 bases, and 3 bases stayed unmatched.